This TCR beta chain was found in a study of blood T cell repertoires in COVID-19. Whole-study context: PBMCs, B-cell-depleted T cells, or T cells were the source of the cDNA or gDNA that made up the material.

The CDR3 extends over 15 amino acids. Germline V lookup: CDR1 MNHEY, CDR2 SVGAGI. Between the trimmed V and J ends, which lost 7 bases and 8 bases, there was a span of 20 bases. Sequenced by immunoSEQ multiplex PCR; TCRdb stores in-frame clones only, minus some. Here the sample spans around 75,000 clones, approximately 80% being singletons. Seattle-derived patients entered the study during active infection and were followed longitudinally. The specimen sequenced was peripheral blood. The TCR comes from a man aged 50-59 years with COVID-19, enrolled during active disease. The chain employs TRBV6-5 and TRBJ1-4; a weak D match, TRBD1 (6 bases). The CDR3 coding sequence is TGTGCCAGCATCCCTCAGAGGGGGATTGGGGAAAAACTGTTTTTT. Protein sequence: CASIPQRGIGEKLFF.